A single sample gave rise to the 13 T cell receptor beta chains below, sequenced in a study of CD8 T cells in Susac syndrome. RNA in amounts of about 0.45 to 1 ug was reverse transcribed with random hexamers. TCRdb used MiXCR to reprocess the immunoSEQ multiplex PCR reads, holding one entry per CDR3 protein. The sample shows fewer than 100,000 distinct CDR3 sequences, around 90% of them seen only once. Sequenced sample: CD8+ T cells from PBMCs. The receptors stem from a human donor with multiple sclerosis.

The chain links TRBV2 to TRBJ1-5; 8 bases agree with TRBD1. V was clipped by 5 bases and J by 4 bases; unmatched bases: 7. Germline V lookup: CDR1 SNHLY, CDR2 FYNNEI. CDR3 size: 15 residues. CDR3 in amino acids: CASSKTGEKNQPQHF. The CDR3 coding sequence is TGTGCCAGCAGTAAGACAGGGGAAAAAAATCAGCCCCAGCATTTT.

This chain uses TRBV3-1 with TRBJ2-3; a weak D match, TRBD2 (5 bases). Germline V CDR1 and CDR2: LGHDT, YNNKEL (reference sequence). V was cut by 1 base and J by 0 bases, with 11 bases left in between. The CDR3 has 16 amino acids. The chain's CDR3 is CASSQAQRLSTDTQYF. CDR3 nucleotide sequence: TGTGCCAGCAGCCAAGCCCAGCGGCTTAGCACAGATACGCAGTATTTT.

CDR3 DNA: TGTGCCAGCAGCCCAGATTACTACACCTTC. It encodes CASSPDYYTF. The chain has TRBV7-9 and TRBJ1-2; no clear D. V lost 5 bases to trimming and J lost 10 bases, with 8 bases between them. CDR1 and CDR2 (germline): SEHNR, FQNEAQ (reference sequence). The CDR3 contains 10 residues.

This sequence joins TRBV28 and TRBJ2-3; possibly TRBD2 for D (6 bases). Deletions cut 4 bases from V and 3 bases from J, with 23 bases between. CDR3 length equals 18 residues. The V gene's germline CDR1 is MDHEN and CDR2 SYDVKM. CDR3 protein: CASSSLRGSPLWTDTQYF. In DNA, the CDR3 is TGTGCCAGCAGTTCCCTACGGGGGAGCCCCTTATGGACAGATACGCAGTATTTT.

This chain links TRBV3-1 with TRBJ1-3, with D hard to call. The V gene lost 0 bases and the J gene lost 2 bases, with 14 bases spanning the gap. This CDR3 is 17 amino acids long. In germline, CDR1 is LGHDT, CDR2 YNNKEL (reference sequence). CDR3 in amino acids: CASSQDLESIAGNTIYF. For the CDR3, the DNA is TGTGCCAGCAGCCAAGATCTAGAATCCATCGCTGGAAACACCATATATTTT.

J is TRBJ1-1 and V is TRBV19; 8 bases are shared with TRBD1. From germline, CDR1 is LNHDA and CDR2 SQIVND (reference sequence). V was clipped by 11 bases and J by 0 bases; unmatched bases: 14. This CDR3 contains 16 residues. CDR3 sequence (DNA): TGTGCCTCCTCGATGGACAGGGTCGACATGAACACTGAAGCTTTCTTT. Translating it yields CASSMDRVDMNTEAFF. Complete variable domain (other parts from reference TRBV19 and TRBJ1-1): DGGITQSPKYLFRKEGQNVTLSCEQNLNHDAMYWYRQDPGQGLRLIYYSQIVNDFQKGDIAEGYSVSREKKESFPLTVTSAQKNPTAFYLCASSMDRVDMNTEAFFGQGTRLTVV.

This CDR3 reads CASRRGARDTGELFF. The CDR3 DNA reads TGTGCCAGCAGAAGGGGGGCGAGGGACACCGGGGAGCTGTTTTTT. The rearrangement uses TRBV6-2 or TRBV6-3 and TRBJ2-2; TRBD1 or TRBD2 may be the D gene (6 bases each). V was pared by 6 bases and J by 3 bases, with 14 bases between. Germline CDR1 is MNHEY and CDR2 is SVGEGT. There are 15 residues in the CDR3.

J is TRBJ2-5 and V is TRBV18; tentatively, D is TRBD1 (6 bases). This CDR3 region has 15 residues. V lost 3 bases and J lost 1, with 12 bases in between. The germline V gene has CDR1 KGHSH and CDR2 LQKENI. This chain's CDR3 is CASSPSGAIQETQYF. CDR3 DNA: TGTGCCAGCTCACCCTCAGGGGCTATCCAAGAGACCCAGTACTTC.

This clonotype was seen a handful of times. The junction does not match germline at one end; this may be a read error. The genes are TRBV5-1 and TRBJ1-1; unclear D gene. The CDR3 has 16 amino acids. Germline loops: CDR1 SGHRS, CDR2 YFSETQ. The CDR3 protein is CASSSEGRSMNTEAFF. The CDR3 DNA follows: TGCGCCAGCAGCTCAGAAGGACGGTCCATGAACACTGAAGCTTTTTTT.

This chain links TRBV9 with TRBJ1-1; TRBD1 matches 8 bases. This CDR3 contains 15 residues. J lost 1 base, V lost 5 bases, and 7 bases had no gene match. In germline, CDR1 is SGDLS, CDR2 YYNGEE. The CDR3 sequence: CASSVTGAANTEAFF. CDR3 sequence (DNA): TGTGCCAGCAGTGTGACAGGGGCTGCGAACACTGAAGCTTTCTTT.

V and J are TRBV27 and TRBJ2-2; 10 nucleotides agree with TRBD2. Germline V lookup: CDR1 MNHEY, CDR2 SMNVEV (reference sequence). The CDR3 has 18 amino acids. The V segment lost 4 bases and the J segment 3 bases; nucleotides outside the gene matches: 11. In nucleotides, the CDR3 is TGTGCCAGCAGTTCTTTGGTGTCAGGACTAGCGGACACCGGGGAGCTGTTTTTT. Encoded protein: CASSSLVSGLADTGELFF.

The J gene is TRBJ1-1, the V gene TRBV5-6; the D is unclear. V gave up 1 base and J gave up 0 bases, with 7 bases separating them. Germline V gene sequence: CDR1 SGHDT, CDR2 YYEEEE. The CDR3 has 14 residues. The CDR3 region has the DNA TGTGCCAGCAGCTTGCGAGCCATGAACACTGAAGCTTTCTTT. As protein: CASSLRAMNTEAFF.

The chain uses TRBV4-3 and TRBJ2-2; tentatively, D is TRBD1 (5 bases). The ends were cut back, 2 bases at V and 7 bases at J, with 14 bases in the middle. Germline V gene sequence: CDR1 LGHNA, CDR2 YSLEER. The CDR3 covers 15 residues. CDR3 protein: CASSQYRKTDGELFF. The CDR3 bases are TGCGCCAGCAGCCAATACAGGAAAACGGACGGGGAGCTGTTTTTT.